The present entry profiles one TCR beta chain with its context. What it binds is unknown. CD45RO-negative, CCR7-selected cells formed the naive CD8 fraction, which excluded terminally differentiated effector memory CD45RA+ cells. This sample is drawn from a study of shared clonotypes between healthy human individuals. Germline V gene data show CDR1 as SGHRS and CDR2 as YFSETQ. Trimming left V 4 bases short and J 0 bases short, with 14 bases between. The CDR3 contains 15 residues. Regarding the study as a whole: Naive CD4 clonotypes were shared across a handful of donors at approximately 5.3%. Naive subsets generally exceeded memory subsets in estimated richness.

The table came from immunoSEQ multiplex PCR; TCRdb's copy has only in-frame clones and leaves some out. The table has 1.5 million to 2.5 million clones, just under 95% seen once; the top ten hold around 1%. The receptor was derived from a man between 18 and 35 years old in good health. The chain combines TRBV5-1 with TRBJ2-7; D uncertain. Sequenced material: naive CD8+ T cells sorted from blood. CDR3 nucleotides: TGCGCCAGCAGCCCCCTCAGAGCCAACTCCTACGAGCAGTACTTC. Translation gives CASSPLRANSYEQYF.